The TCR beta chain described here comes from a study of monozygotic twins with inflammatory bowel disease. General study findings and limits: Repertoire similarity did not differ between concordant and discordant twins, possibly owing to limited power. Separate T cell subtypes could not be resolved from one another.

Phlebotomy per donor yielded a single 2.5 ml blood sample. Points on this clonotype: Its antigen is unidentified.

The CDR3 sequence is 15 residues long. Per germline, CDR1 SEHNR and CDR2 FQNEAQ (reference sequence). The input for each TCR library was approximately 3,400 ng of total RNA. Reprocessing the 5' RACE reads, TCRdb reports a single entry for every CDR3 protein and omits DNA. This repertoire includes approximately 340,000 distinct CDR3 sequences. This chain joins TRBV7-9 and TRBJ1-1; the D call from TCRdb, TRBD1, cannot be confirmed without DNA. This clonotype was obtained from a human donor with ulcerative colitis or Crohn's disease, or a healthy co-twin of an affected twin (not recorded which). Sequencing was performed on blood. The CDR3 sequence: CASSLYRQGTAEAFF.